These 26 T cell receptor beta chains came from one sample sequenced in a study of cytomegalovirus exposure and HLA in healthy donors. The study ran its PCR with 60 Vbeta and 13 Jbeta primers. Produced via immunoSEQ multiplex PCR; TCRdb's table is partial and in-frame only. This repertoire shows roughly 170,000 clones, more than 65% found once; its top ten account for about 1.5%. The sample was PBMCs. Receptors originate from a male donor in good health and CMV-seronegative.

This clone appeared a few times. This chain uses TRBV9 with TRBJ1-1, with TRBD1 as a possible D gene (5 bases). Trimming shortened V by 0 bases and J by 4 bases, and 10 bases separated the two germline ends. Germline CDR1 reads SGDLS; CDR2 reads YYNGEE. This CDR3 has 14 residues. Written as DNA, the CDR3 is TGTGCCAGCAGCGTAGCACCCAGGGCCACTGAAGCTTTCTTT. It codes for CASSVAPRATEAFF.

A note on this clone: Distinct nucleotide sequences in the sample also encode this CDR3. The rearrangement joins TRBV6-5 to TRBJ2-7, with TRBD1 as a possible D gene (6 bases). The ends were cut back, 0 bases at V and 4 bases at J, with 7 bases in the middle. The CDR3 loop spans 13 amino acids. The germline CDR1 and CDR2 sequences are MNHEY and SVGAGI. The CDR3 loop reads CASSYSTGYEQYF. Here the CDR3 DNA reads TGTGCCAGCAGTTACTCGACAGGATACGAGCAGTACTTC.

The chain has TRBV2 and TRBJ1-2; D perhaps matches TRBD1 (6 bases). The CDR3 is 14 residues long. Germline V gene data show CDR1 as SNHLY and CDR2 as FYNNEI. Trimming left V 4 bases short and J 0 bases short, with 9 bases between. The CDR3 DNA reads TGTGCCAGCAGTGCGGACAGATCTAACTATGGCTACACCTTC. It specifies CASSADRSNYGYTF.

This clone was found once. This sequence joins TRBV10-1 and TRBJ2-3; D not certain. Germline CDR1 reads WNHNN; CDR2 reads SYGVQD (reference sequence). CDR3 length equals 15 residues. V was shortened by 2 bases and J by 2 bases, with 11 bases between the two germline ends. DNA of the CDR3: TGCGCCAGCAGTGAGAATTTGGGCCTCACAGATACGCAGTATTTT. Protein product: CASSENLGLTDTQYF.

The chain links TRBV11-2 to TRBJ1-1, with D uncertain. The CDR3 is 16 residues long. CDR1 SGHAT and CDR2 FQNNGV come from the germline V gene. V was trimmed by 5 bases and J by 0 bases, leaving 16 bases between them. The CDR3 here is CASSPRRTDMNTEAFF. For the CDR3, the DNA is TGTGCCAGCAGCCCTCGGAGGACTGACATGAACACTGAAGCTTTCTTT.

This clone is a singleton in its sample. The CDR3: CASSVQGMEQFF. The CDR3 DNA follows: TGCGCCAGCAGTGTTCAGGGTATGGAGCAGTTCTTC. The rearrangement joins TRBV5-1 to TRBJ2-1; TRBD1 might be the D (5 bases). Per the germline V gene, CDR1 is SGHRS and CDR2 is YFSETQ. This CDR3 contains 12 residues. V gave up 5 bases and J gave up 10 bases, with 13 bases separating them.

This clone was detected once. V is TRBV6-5 and J is TRBJ2-3; D not resolved. Trimming took off 4 bases at V and 0 bases at J, with 5 bases between the two ends. From germline, CDR1 is MNHEY and CDR2 SVGAGI. The CDR3 contains 13 residues. The CDR3 sequence is CASSSPSTDTQYF. The CDR3, as DNA: TGTGCCAGCAGTTCCCCAAGCACAGATACGCAGTATTTT.

The genes are TRBV6-5 and TRBJ1-1; 8 bases are shared with TRBD1. This CDR3 has 15 residues. Losses at the gene ends were 4 bases for V and 2 bases for J; bases not matched to a gene: 6. The germline V gene encodes CDR1 MNHEY and CDR2 SVGAGI. The CDR3 spells CASSLSGGRNTEAFF. Written as DNA, the CDR3 is TGTGCCAGCAGTTTGTCAGGGGGCCGAAACACTGAAGCTTTCTTT.

This chain joins TRBV6-1 and TRBJ2-1, with 12 bases fitting TRBD2. This CDR3 has 14 amino acids. Losses at the gene ends were 7 bases for V and 10 bases for J; bases not matched to a gene: 8. Germline CDR1 is MNHNS and CDR2 is SASEGT. CDR3 amino acids: CASMELAGGGEQFF. CDR3 nucleotide sequence: TGTGCCAGCATGGAACTAGCGGGAGGAGGGGAGCAGTTCTTC.

The chain carries TRBV10-3 and TRBJ2-3, with a possible D match to TRBD2 (6 bases). CDR3 size: 14 residues. With 8 bases removed from V and 3 bases from J, the gap between germline ends came to 15 bases. The V gene's germline CDR1 is ENHRY and CDR2 SYGVKD. The CDR3 sequence is CAIEDPGVTDTQYF. DNA for the CDR3: TGTGCCATCGAGGACCCGGGAGTGACAGATACGCAGTATTTT.

The V and J genes are TRBV28 and TRBJ1-1, with 8 nucleotides matching TRBD1. The CDR3 is made up of 12 amino acids. From germline, CDR1 is MDHEN and CDR2 SYDVKM. The V and J ends lost 1 base and 14 bases, in that order; junction bases with no gene match: 6. The DNA of the CDR3 is TGTGCCAGCAGTTTATTGGGGACAGGTGGGTTCTTT. Translating it yields CASSLLGTGGFF.

The chain uses TRBV5-1 and TRBJ2-7; 8 positions agree with TRBD2. Per the germline V gene, CDR1 is SGHRS and CDR2 is YFSETQ. This CDR3 has 13 amino acids. V was clipped by 5 bases and J by 6 bases; unmatched bases: 7. The CDR3 bases are TGCGCCAGCAGAGCGGGAGTTCCCTCCGAGCAGTACTTC. Translation gives CASRAGVPSEQYF.

This chain connects TRBV4-1 to TRBJ2-5, with a tentative D call TRBD2 (6 bases). Germline V lookup: CDR1 MGHRA, CDR2 YSYEKL. Trimming pared 4 bases from V and 1 base from J, leaving 7 bases between. CDR3 length: 13 residues. The CDR3 nucleotides read TGCGCCAGCAGCCGCGGGACCCAAGAGACCCAGTACTTC. This translates into CASSRGTQETQYF.

The V gene is TRBV5-1, the J gene TRBJ2-1; TRBD2 matches at 12 bases. The CDR3 length is 17 residues. Per the germline V gene, CDR1 is SGHRS and CDR2 is YFSETQ. V was pared by 4 bases and J by 3 bases, with 8 bases of the junction left unmatched. CDR3 DNA: TGCGCCAGCAGCCCTGGCGGACTAGCGGGAATCTACAATGAGCAGTTCTTC. Translated: CASSPGGLAGIYNEQFF.

The gene calls are TRBV28 and TRBJ2-2; 9 nucleotides line up with TRBD1. Germline V gene data show CDR1 as MDHEN and CDR2 as SYDVKM. V gave up 6 bases and J gave up 9 bases; unmatched junction bases: 14. The CDR3 length is 16 residues. CDR3 in amino acids: CASRARPGQGNRELFF. The CDR3, as DNA: TGTGCCAGCAGAGCCCGACCGGGACAGGGAAACAGGGAGCTGTTTTTT.

The chain couples TRBV2 to TRBJ2-5; D is possibly TRBD2 (6 bases). The V end lost 7 bases, the J end lost 0 bases, and 9 bases lay between the germline ends. There are 13 residues in the CDR3. Looked up from germline, CDR1 is SNHLY and CDR2 is FYNNEI. CDR3 coding DNA: TGTGCCAGCAACGGACTAAACCAAGAGACCCAGTACTTC. It translates to CASNGLNQETQYF.

This chain joins TRBV5-4 and TRBJ1-1; 7 nucleotides agree with TRBD1. From germline, CDR1 is SGHNT and CDR2 YYREEE (reference sequence). J lost 1 base, V lost 3 bases, and 3 bases had no gene match. This CDR3 comprises 14 residues. DNA for the CDR3: TGTGCCAGCAGCTCGGGACAGAGGAACACTGAAGCTTTCTTT. It translates to CASSSGQRNTEAFF. Filled out from reference TRBV5-4 and TRBJ1-1, the complete variable domain reads ETGVTQSPTHLIKTRGQQVTLRCSSQSGHNTVSWYQQALGQGPQFIFQYYREEENGRGNFPPRFSGLQFPNYSSELNVNALELDDSALYLCASSSGQRNTEAFFGQGTRLTVV.

V and J are TRBV9 and TRBJ1-2; TRBD1 agrees at 8 bases. CDR1 is SGDLS and CDR2 is YYNGEE in the germline V gene. The CDR3 spans 16 residues. Trimming cost V 0 bases and J 7 bases; bases outside gene matches: 11. This CDR3 reads CASSVDGTDRVGGYTF. The CDR3 nucleotides read TGTGCCAGCAGCGTAGACGGGACGGACAGGGTCGGTGGCTACACCTTC.

This CDR3 reads CASSMDRTNTEAFF. The CDR3 DNA follows: TGTGCCAGCAGCATGGACAGAACTAACACTGAAGCTTTCTTT. The V gene is TRBV11-3, the J gene TRBJ1-1; D is possibly TRBD1 (6 bases). CDR1 and CDR2 from the germline V gene are SGHNT and YENEEA. V was shortened by 5 bases and J by 2 bases, with 12 bases between the two germline ends. The CDR3 is made up of 14 amino acids.

The rearrangement joins TRBV19 to TRBJ1-5; D unresolved. The CDR3 runs 15 residues. With 3 bases removed from V and 0 bases from J, the gap between germline ends came to 9 bases. Germline CDR1 is LNHDA and CDR2 is SQIVND (reference sequence). The CDR3 sequence: CASSIYPNSNQPQHF. The CDR3 nucleotides read TGTGCCAGTAGTATTTACCCTAATAGCAATCAGCCCCAGCATTTT.

The chain carries TRBV6-5 and TRBJ1-3, with 7 positions matching TRBD1. Germline lookup yields CDR1 MNHEY and CDR2 SVGAGI. The junction had 0 bases not matched to a gene; V was cut back by 6 bases and J by 1 base. The CDR3 is 13 residues long. CDR3 amino acids: CASRTGSGNTIYF. For the CDR3, the DNA is TGTGCCAGCAGGACAGGGTCTGGAAACACCATATATTTT.

CDR3 in DNA: TGTGCCAGCACCCCGGAGGCGTTTGGGGTCCAGCCCCAGCATTTT. It encodes CASTPEAFGVQPQHF. The rearrangement joins TRBV6-6 to TRBJ1-5; D ambiguous. The CDR3 is 15 amino acids. Germline loops: CDR1 MNHNY, CDR2 SVGAGI (reference sequence). The V end lost 7 bases, the J end lost 7 bases, and 20 bases lay between the germline ends.

The chain links TRBV27 to TRBJ2-5; TRBD2 might be the D (7 bases). Germline V gene data show CDR1 as MNHEY and CDR2 as SMNVEV (reference sequence). The CDR3 contains 12 residues. The V end lost 3 bases, the J end lost 10 bases, and 12 bases lay between the germline ends. CDR3 sequence reads: CASSFEGGDQYF. CDR3 bases: TGTGCCAGCAGTTTTGAGGGGGGGGACCAGTACTTC.

The V gene is TRBV5-6, the J gene TRBJ1-3; unclear D gene. Between the trimmed V and J ends, which lost 2 bases and 1 base, there was a span of 4 bases. CDR3 length equals 13 residues. The germline CDR1 and CDR2 sequences are SGHDT and YYEEEE. This CDR3 is CASSFSSGNTIYF. The CDR3 region has the DNA TGTGCCAGCAGCTTTTCGTCTGGAAACACCATATATTTT.

The chain joins TRBV7-2 to TRBJ2-1; a possible D gene is TRBD2 (6 bases). The germline V gene has CDR1 SGHTA and CDR2 FQGNSA. The CDR3 is 15 residues long. The V end was cut by 8 bases, the J end by 3 bases, with 17 bases between. DNA for the CDR3: TGTGCCAGCCTAAGGGGCGGGGTCGACTACAATGAGCAGTTCTTC. It codes for CASLRGGVDYNEQFF. Full variable domain (rest looked up from reference TRBV7-2 and TRBJ2-1): GAGVSQSPSNKVTEKGKDVELRCDPISGHTALYWYRQSLGQGLEFLIYFQGNSAPDKSGLPSDRFSAERTGGSVSTLTIQRTQQEDSAVYLCASLRGGVDYNEQFFGPGTRLTVL.

J is TRBJ1-4 and V is TRBV27, with 7 positions matching TRBD1. CDR3 length: 14 amino acids. Germline trimming cut 6 bases from V and 4 bases from J; bases unmatched to any gene: 5. CDR1 and CDR2 (germline): MNHEY, SMNVEV (reference sequence). The CDR3 reads CASRRDSVNEKLFF. CDR3 in DNA: TGTGCCAGCAGACGGGACAGTGTTAATGAAAAACTGTTTTTT.